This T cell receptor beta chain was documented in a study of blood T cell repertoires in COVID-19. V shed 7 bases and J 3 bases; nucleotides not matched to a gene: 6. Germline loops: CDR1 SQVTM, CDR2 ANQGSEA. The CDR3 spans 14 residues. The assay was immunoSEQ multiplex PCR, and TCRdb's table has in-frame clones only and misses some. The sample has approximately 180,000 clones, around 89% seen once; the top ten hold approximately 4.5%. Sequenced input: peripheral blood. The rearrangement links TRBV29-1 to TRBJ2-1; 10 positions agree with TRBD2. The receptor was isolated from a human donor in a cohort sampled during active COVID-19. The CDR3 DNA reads TGCAGCGCCCAAAGCGGGAGGGTCTACAATGAGCAGTTCTTC. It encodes CSAQSGRVYNEQFF.